These 12 T cell receptor beta chains share one sample of origin, sequenced in a study of CD8+CD57+ T cells in acquired aplastic anemia. All patients picked for sequencing had shown, by flow cytometry, an expansion of CD8+CD57+ cells. The study profiled TCR beta VDJ and CDR3 using genomic DNA as template. TCRdb re-analysed the reads in MiXCR, keeping a single row per CDR3 protein. The sample shows some 200,000 distinct CDR3 sequences, over 40% of them seen only once. The sequenced sample consisted of sorted CD4+, CD8+, or CD8+CD57+ T cells (not recorded which) from PBMCs. The receptors stem from a human donor with aplastic anemia.

The chain employs TRBV7-3 and TRBJ1-4; D is unclear. Germline V lookup: CDR1 SGHTA, CDR2 FQGTGA. The CDR3 contains 15 residues. V lost 2 bases to trimming and J lost 3 bases, with 10 bases between them. The CDR3 sequence: CASSLRRQSNEKLFF. For the CDR3, the DNA is TGTGCCAGCAGCTTACGCAGGCAGTCTAATGAAAAACTGTTTTTT.

This rearrangement joins TRBV3-1 to TRBJ2-7; possible D gene TRBD1, 6 bases. The CDR3 is 16 amino acids. V lost 1 base to trimming and J lost 0 bases, with 13 bases between them. The germline V gene has CDR1 LGHDT and CDR2 YNNKEL (reference sequence). The CDR3 region is CASSQGPGVSSYEQYF. In DNA form, the CDR3 reads TGTGCCAGCAGCCAAGGTCCAGGGGTCTCCTCCTACGAGCAGTACTTC.

The rearrangement uses TRBV5-6 and TRBJ1-1; a weak D match, TRBD1 (6 bases). This CDR3 has 19 residues. V was pared by 3 bases and J by 4 bases, with 28 bases between. Germline-derived CDR1 and CDR2 are SGHDT and YYEEEE. The CDR3 spells CASSYPGGGGDLVGTEAFF. The CDR3 nucleotides read TGTGCCAGCAGCTACCCGGGAGGAGGGGGGGACTTGGTTGGCACTGAAGCTTTCTTT.

The chain combines TRBV20-1 with TRBJ2-1, with TRBD1 as a possible D gene (6 bases). This CDR3 contains 13 residues. CDR1 and CDR2 (germline): DFQATT, SNEGSKA (reference sequence). For the CDR3, the DNA is TGCGCACCCAGGGACACCAACTACAATGAGCAGTTCTTC. It is translated as CAPRDTNYNEQFF.

CDR3 coding DNA: TGTGCCAGCAGCTTAGGAAACGAGGGAGGGGAAGCTTTCTTT. Protein sequence: CASSLGNEGGEAFF. This chain links TRBV7-9 with TRBJ1-1; D is ambiguous. The CDR3 has 14 amino acids. V lost 1 base to trimming and J lost 8 bases, with 14 bases between them. CDR1 is SEHNR and CDR2 is FQNEAQ in the germline V gene (reference sequence).

V gene TRBV19 combines with J gene TRBJ2-7; D tentatively reads TRBD1 or TRBD2 (5 bases each). The germline V gene has CDR1 LNHDA and CDR2 SQIVND (reference sequence). This CDR3 contains 14 residues. V lost 4 bases and J 1 base, leaving 11 bases between the germline ends. The CDR3 DNA reads TGTGCCAGTAGTACGTGGGACGGATCCTACGAGCAGTACTTC. This sequence encodes CASSTWDGSYEQYF.

This clonotype has ten or more counts. The CDR3 DNA reads TGTGCCAGCAGCGCGGGACAGGGGACAACACCCCTCCACTTT. Translating it yields CASSAGQGTTPLHF. This chain joins TRBV9 and TRBJ1-6; 10 bases fit TRBD1. The V gene end was trimmed by 3 bases and the J gene end by 11 bases; junction bases not matched to a gene: 5. The CDR3 runs 14 residues. The V gene's germline CDR1 is SGDLS and CDR2 YYNGEE. The whole variable domain, remainder taken from reference TRBV9 and TRBJ1-6, is DSGVTQTPKHLITATGQRVTLRCSPRSGDLSVYWYQQSLDQGLQFLIQYYNGEERAKGNILERFSAQQFPDLHSELNLSSLELGDSALYFCASSAGQGTTPLHFGNGTRLTVT.

The sample holds a few counts of this clonotype. This sequence may be a read error, since a much larger clone differs from it by one base. The rearrangement links TRBV5-1 to TRBJ2-3; 7 bases map to TRBD2. This CDR3 region has 16 residues. Per the germline V gene, CDR1 is SGHRS and CDR2 is YFSETQ. The junction had 7 bases not matched to a gene; V was cut back by 3 bases and J by 0 bases. CDR3: CASSSLTSSSTDTQYF. Here the CDR3 DNA reads TGCGCCAGCAGCTCACTGACTAGCAGTAGCACAGATACGCAGTATTTT. Supplemented by reference TRBV5-1 and TRBJ2-3, the full variable domain reads KAGVTQTPRYLIKTRGQQVTLSCSPISGHRSVSWYQQTPGQGLQFLFEYFSETQRNKGNFPGRFSGRQFSNSRSEMNVSTLELGDSALYLCASSSLTSSSTDTQYFGPGTRLTVL.

The J gene is TRBJ2-5, the V gene TRBV7-9, with D perhaps TRBD2 (6 bases). There are 13 residues in the CDR3. Trimming pared 4 bases from V and 5 bases from J, leaving 11 bases between. The germline V gene encodes CDR1 SEHNR and CDR2 FQNEAQ (reference sequence). The CDR3 DNA sequence: TGTGCCAGCAGCTATCCAGGGACTGAGACCCAGTACTTC. Translation gives CASSYPGTETQYF.

This clonotype was seen many times. The DNA for the CDR3 is TGCGCCAGCAGCCGAGGACAGCCGAGCACAGATACGCAGTATTTT. It specifies CASSRGQPSTDTQYF. The J gene is TRBJ2-3, the V gene TRBV4-1; TRBD1 might be the D (6 bases). Germline V CDR1 and CDR2: MGHRA, YSYEKL. CDR3 size: 15 residues. Trimming pared 4 bases from V and 0 bases from J, leaving 11 bases between.

For this clonotype: A clone one base away is much larger, so this may be a read error. The chain links TRBV5-1 to TRBJ2-5; 8 nucleotides line up with TRBD1. The CDR3 is made up of 18 amino acids. Trimming cost V 4 bases and J 3 bases; bases outside gene matches: 17. Germline V gene sequence: CDR1 SGHRS, CDR2 YFSETQ. CDR3 coding DNA: TGCGCCAGCAGCCCTAGGGGCAGGGGGCCATGGTTGGAAGAGACCCAGTACTTC. Residues: CASSPRGRGPWLEETQYF.

The table lists this clonotype with a few counts. A much larger clone differs from this one at a single base, so this may be a read error. This chain links TRBV7-3 with TRBJ2-7, with 10 bases aligning to TRBD2. Germline values: CDR1 SGHTA, CDR2 FQGTGA. J gave up 4 bases and V 5 bases, and 5 bases lay outside the gene matches. There are 14 residues in the CDR3. The CDR3 sequence: CASSLRTSGYEQYF. CDR3 sequence (DNA): TGTGCCAGCAGCCTTCGGACTAGCGGTTACGAGCAGTACTTC.